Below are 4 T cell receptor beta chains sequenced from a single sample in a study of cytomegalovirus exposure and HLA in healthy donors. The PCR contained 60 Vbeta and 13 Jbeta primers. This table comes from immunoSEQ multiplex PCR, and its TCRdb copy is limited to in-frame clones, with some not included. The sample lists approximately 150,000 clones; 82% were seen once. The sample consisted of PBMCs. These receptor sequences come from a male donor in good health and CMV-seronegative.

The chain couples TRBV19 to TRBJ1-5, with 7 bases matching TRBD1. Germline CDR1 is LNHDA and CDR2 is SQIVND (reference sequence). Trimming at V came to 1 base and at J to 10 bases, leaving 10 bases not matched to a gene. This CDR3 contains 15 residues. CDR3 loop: CASSIGWGQPLPQHF. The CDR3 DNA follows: TGTGCCAGTAGTATAGGGTGGGGACAGCCTTTACCCCAGCATTTT.

The CDR3 sequence is CASRLVTGNTEAFF. As DNA, the CDR3 is TGTGCCAGCCGGCTGGTGACAGGGAACACTGAAGCTTTCTTT. This chain connects TRBV27 to TRBJ1-1, with D possibly being TRBD1 (6 bases). The CDR3 length is 14 residues. Germline V gene data show CDR1 as MNHEY and CDR2 as SMNVEV (reference sequence). V lost 8 bases to trimming and J lost 1 base, with 14 bases between them.

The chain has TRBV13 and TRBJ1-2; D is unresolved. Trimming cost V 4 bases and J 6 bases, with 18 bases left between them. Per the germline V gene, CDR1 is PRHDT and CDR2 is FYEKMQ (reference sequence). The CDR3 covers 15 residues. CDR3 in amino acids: CASSSPSWEGHGYTF. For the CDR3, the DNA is TGTGCCAGCAGCTCACCCTCATGGGAGGGCCATGGCTACACCTTC.

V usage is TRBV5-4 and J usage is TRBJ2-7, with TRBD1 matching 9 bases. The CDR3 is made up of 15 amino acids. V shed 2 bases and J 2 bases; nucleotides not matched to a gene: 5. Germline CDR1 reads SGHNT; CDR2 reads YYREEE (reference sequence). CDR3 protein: CASSLKGQGAYEQYF. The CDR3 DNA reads TGTGCCAGCAGCTTAAAGGGACAGGGAGCCTACGAGCAGTACTTC.